Reported below is one T cell receptor (beta chain). The data derive from a study of blood T cell repertoires in COVID-19. Study summary: Sites across the United States, Italy and Spain contributed samples from acute and convalescent COVID-19.

There are 14 residues in the CDR3. The ends were cut back, 2 bases at V and 1 base at J, with 8 bases in the middle. Looked up from germline, CDR1 is SGHNT and CDR2 is YYREEE (reference sequence). TCRdb's copy holds only in-frame clones and misses some; the assay was immunoSEQ multiplex PCR. Of about 260,000 clones in the sample, roughly 80% are singletons; the top ten hold more than 8%. V usage is TRBV5-4 and J usage is TRBJ2-3; D ambiguous. The sequencing sample was made of peripheral blood. This receptor was obtained from a woman in her forties or fifties who had recovered from COVID-19. The CDR3 sequence: CASSFSGGTDTQYF. The CDR3 coding sequence is TGTGCCAGCAGCTTTAGTGGAGGCACAGATACGCAGTATTTT. Drawing the rest from reference TRBV5-4 and TRBJ2-3, the complete variable domain is ETGVTQSPTHLIKTRGQQVTLRCSSQSGHNTVSWYQQALGQGPQFIFQYYREEENGRGNFPPRFSGLQFPNYSSELNVNALELDDSALYLCASSFSGGTDTQYFGPGTRLTVL.